A single sample gave rise to the 16 T cell receptor beta chains below, sequenced in a study of tumor-infiltrating lymphocytes in primary liver carcinoma (dated by TCRdb to about 2017). Total RNA and DNA were co-extracted from about 19-30 mg of bulk tissue with the AllPrep DNA/RNA mini kit, without cell sorting. Sequencing was carried out with an Illumina HiSeq 2500. TCRbeta-specific cDNA was reverse-transcribed from 500 ng total RNA using a constant-region primer and ProtoScript II reverse transcriptase. TCRbeta libraries were built with three nested multiplex PCR rounds, a slightly modified ARM-PCR procedure. Each of the first two PCR rounds ran for roughly 11 cycles and used multiplex TRBV1-TRBV30 forward primers together with a Cbeta reverse primer. TCRdb cleaned the public reads at Q25 with fastp, built clones with MiXCR and kept in-frame beta chains. A single entry per CDR3 protein holds the most common genes and DNA from its merged rows. For this sample the table gives about 120,000 distinct CDR3 sequences, of which about two thirds were detected only once. The biggest ten clones account for around 8.1% of the sample.

The sample consisted of tumor-adjacent normal liver tissue. Receptors originate from a woman aged 55-70 years with primary liver carcinoma and hepatitis B virus infection.

This clonotype was counted a single time. The junction shows a germline mismatch at one end, possibly a read error. V is TRBV10-1 and J is TRBJ2-2; D tentatively reads TRBD1 or TRBD2 (5 bases each). Germline V gives CDR1 WNHNN, CDR2 SYGVQD (reference sequence). The CDR3 is made up of 12 amino acids. CDR3 in DNA: TGCGCCAACAGGCAGGGCTCCGGGGAGCTGTGTTTT. It encodes CANRQGSGELCF.

To note about this clonotype: A read error may produce the germline difference seen at one junction end. The J gene is TRBJ2-5, the V gene TRBV11-2, with TRBD2 identical over 9 bases. This CDR3 spans 16 amino acids. CDR1 SGHAT and CDR2 FQNNGV come from the germline V gene. The DNA of the CDR3 is TGTGCCAGTAGCTACTCCCTTGGTAGCGGGAGAGAGACCCAGTACTTT. Amino acid sequence: CASSYSLGSGRETQYF. Complete variable domain (other parts from reference TRBV11-2 and TRBJ2-5): EAGVAQSPRYKIIEKRQSVAFWCNPISGHATLYWYQQILGQGPKLLIQFQNNGVVDDSQLPKDRFSAERLKGVDSTLKIQPAKLEDSAVYLCASSYSLGSGRETQYFGPGTRLLVL.

The chain couples TRBV6-5 to TRBJ1-6; no reliable D call. The germline V gene has CDR1 MNHEY and CDR2 SVGAGI. V was pared by 0 bases and J by 7 bases, with 10 bases between. This CDR3 region has 15 residues. The CDR3 is CASSYSQVWNSPLHF. The CDR3 DNA reads TGTGCCAGCAGTTACTCACAAGTGTGGAATTCACCCCTCCACTTT.

About this clonotype: Relative to the germline gene, one junction end is altered; a read error may explain this. The chain is built from TRBV28 and TRBJ2-1; a weak D match, TRBD1 (5 bases). The CDR3 contains 14 residues. Germline V gives CDR1 MDHEN, CDR2 SYDVKM. CDR3 protein: CANSFRRDAGEQFF. The CDR3 nucleotides read TGTGCCAACAGTTTTCGCAGGGATGCTGGTGAGCAGTTCTTC. Variable domain in full (rest from reference TRBV28 and TRBJ2-1): DVKVTQSSRYLVKRTGEKVFLECVQDMDHENMFWYRQDPGLGLRLIYFSYDVKMKEKGDIPEGYSVSREKKERFSLILESASTNQTSMYLCANSFRRDAGEQFFGPGTRLTVL.

In regard to this clonotype: One end of the junction is discordant with germline, which a read error may explain. This chain uses TRBV6-6 with TRBJ2-7; D might be TRBD1 (5 bases). The CDR3 has 14 amino acids. Germline CDR1 and CDR2: MNHNY and SVGAGI (reference sequence). The CDR3 DNA sequence: TGTGCCATCAGTTACTTTACATGGCAGGGCGAGCAGTACTTC. This codes for CAISYFTWQGEQYF.

Worth noting for this clonotype: Germline and junction disagree at one end, which may indicate a read error. The chain combines TRBV19 with TRBJ2-2, with D perhaps TRBD2 (6 bases). The CDR3 contains 13 residues. Germline V gene lookup returns CDR1 LNHDA and CDR2 SQIVND (reference sequence). The CDR3 loop is CASSILSGGELFF. The CDR3 nucleotides are TGTGCCAGTAGTATTTTGTCAGGCGGGGAGTTGTTTTTT.

Regarding this clonotype: A much bigger clone sits one base away, suggesting this may be a read error. The chain recombines TRBV28 with TRBJ2-3; no firm D call. CDR1 and CDR2 from the germline V gene are MDHEN and SYDVKM. V dropped 5 bases and J dropped 2 bases, with 17 bases sitting between them. The CDR3 loop spans 16 amino acids. The CDR3 region is CASSLVLISDTDTQYF. As DNA, the CDR3 is TGTGCCAGCAGTCTAGTACTAATATCGGACACAGATACGCAGTATTTT.

The chain carries TRBV11-2 and TRBJ2-3; 7 bases map to TRBD2. Germline V gene lookup returns CDR1 SGHAT and CDR2 FQNNGV. The CDR3 has 15 amino acids. The ends lost 3 bases at V and 9 bases at J; junction bases unmatched: 12. The DNA of the CDR3 is TGTGCCAGCAGCTTCGGACTAGGAGGCATAGACACGCAGTATTTT. Protein sequence: CASSFGLGGIDTQYF.

This clonotype occurred a few times. An end of the junction does not agree with germline; a read error may underlie this. The V call is TRBV11-2, the J call TRBJ1-1; D perhaps matches TRBD1 (5 bases). Germline CDR1 and CDR2: SGHAT and FQNNGV. CDR3 size: 13 residues. The CDR3: CASSLDIGVEAFF. DNA for the CDR3: TGCGCCAGCAGCTTAGATATAGGGGTTGAAGCTTTCTTT.

Comments on this clonotype: The junction departs from germline at one end; a sequencing error may be responsible. The rearrangement links TRBV6-5 to TRBJ2-2; D unclear. The CDR3 consists of 15 residues. The V gene's germline CDR1 is MNHEY and CDR2 SVGAGI. CDR3 sequence (DNA): TGTGCCAGCAGACTATCATGGACGAACATCGGGGAGCTGTTTTTT. This translates into CASRLSWTNIGELFF.

Remarks on this clonotype: A single base separates this from a much larger clone, so it may be a read error. J is TRBJ2-3 and V is TRBV29-1; D not resolved. CDR3 length: 13 amino acids. Germline CDR1 reads SQVTM; CDR2 reads ANQGSEA. The CDR3 DNA reads as TGCTGCGTTTCAACGGGTTCCACAGATACGCAGTATTTT. This sequence encodes CCVSTGSTDTQYF.

Many counts were recorded for this clonotype. The chain has TRBV6-1 and TRBJ2-1, with 10 positions matching TRBD2. V gave up 4 bases and J gave up 2 bases; unmatched junction bases: 5. There are 16 residues in the CDR3. Germline V gives CDR1 MNHNS, CDR2 SASEGT. CDR3 coding DNA: TGTGCCAGCAGTGGACAACTAGCGGGAACCTACAATGAGCAGTTCTTC. Protein: CASSGQLAGTYNEQFF.

This clonotype was observed at least ten times. The rearrangement links TRBV12-3 or TRBV12-4 to TRBJ2-7; 9 positions agree with TRBD2. The CDR3 runs 16 residues. The V gene end was trimmed by 3 bases and the J gene end by 5 bases; junction bases not matched to a gene: 11. The CDR3 DNA sequence: TGTGCCAGCAGTTTGGCGGCGGGAGGGCCTGGGGACGAGCAGTACTTC. Translation gives CASSLAAGGPGDEQYF.

For this clonotype: An end of the junction differs from the germline gene, which may be a read error. This chain links TRBV4-2 with TRBJ2-2, with TRBD2 matching 8 bases. Germline assignment: CDR1 LGHNA and CDR2 YNFKEQ. The CDR3 sequence is 15 residues long. This CDR3 is CASNQGTSDTGELFF. CDR3 DNA: TGTGCCAGCAACCAAGGGACTAGTGACACCGGGGAGCTGTTTTTT.

Details on this clonotype: Mismatch with germline at one junction end may stem from a read error. This rearrangement joins TRBV6-2 or TRBV6-3 to TRBJ2-1, with 9 bases aligning to TRBD2. Looked up from germline, CDR1 is MNHEY and CDR2 is SVGEGT. This CDR3 has 16 residues. The CDR3 bases are TGTGCCAGTAGTACTTCGACTAGCGGAGCCTACAATGGGCAGTTCTTC. It specifies CASSTSTSGAYNGQFF.

This chain joins TRBV6-5 and TRBJ2-2; tentatively, D is TRBD1 (5 bases). The V gene's germline CDR1 is MNHEY and CDR2 SVGAGI. CDR3 length: 15 amino acids. With 6 bases removed from V and 1 base from J, the gap between germline ends came to 12 bases. CDR3 amino acids: CASRLSGMNTGELFF. The CDR3 coding sequence is TGTGCCAGCAGGCTATCAGGGATGAACACCGGGGAGCTGTTTTTT.